The rows below give T cell receptor beta chains drawn from one sample of a study of T cells of healthy individuals. MiXCR, run by TCRdb on the 5' RACE reads, gives a single entry per CDR3 protein. In the table there are 40,000 to 60,000 distinct CDR3 sequences, roughly 14% of which are singletons. The source of these receptors is a human donor in good health. The CDR3 runs from the conserved cysteine through the conserved F or W. Fields, in order: V gene, J gene, CDR3 protein.

V gene: TRBV6-2/TRBV6-3; J gene: TRBJ1-2; CDR3 protein: CASSFAGTANYGYTF
V gene: TRBV19; J gene: TRBJ2-3; CDR3 protein: CASSAPGGGAGTDTQYF
V gene: TRBV12-3/TRBV12-4; J gene: TRBJ2-5; CDR3 protein: CASSLDRSGRGAQYF
V gene: TRBV29-1; J gene: TRBJ2-1; CDR3 protein: CSVPDRGHYGRSSYNEQFF
V gene: TRBV12-2; J gene: TRBJ1-5; CDR3 protein: CASRLGPPGDQPQHF
V gene: TRBV7-2; J gene: TRBJ2-3; CDR3 protein: CASSSGTRQTDTQYF
V gene: TRBV19; J gene: TRBJ2-7; CDR3 protein: CASPGTSGVHSYEQYF
V gene: TRBV23-1; J gene: TRBJ1-5; CDR3 protein: CASSQSEGANQPQHF
V gene: TRBV12-3/TRBV12-4; J gene: TRBJ2-7; CDR3 protein: CASSLGQTYEQYF
V gene: TRBV2; J gene: TRBJ2-3; CDR3 protein: CASRAADVSTDTQYF
V gene: TRBV29-1; J gene: TRBJ1-5; CDR3 protein: CSVRGQGGNQPQHF
V gene: TRBV7-7; J gene: TRBJ2-2; CDR3 protein: CASSLRAGVDTGELFF
V gene: TRBV4-1; J gene: TRBJ2-7; CDR3 protein: CASRGQGPNEQYF
V gene: TRBV7-9; J gene: TRBJ2-7; CDR3 protein: CASSLDSLAGTYEQYF
V gene: TRBV6-1; J gene: TRBJ2-3; CDR3 protein: CASRAGVSTDTQYF
V gene: TRBV10-3; J gene: TRBJ2-7; CDR3 protein: CAISDGPYEQYF
V gene: TRBV11-3; J gene: TRBJ2-5; CDR3 protein: CASSLPGQETQYF
V gene: TRBV4-3; J gene: TRBJ2-5; CDR3 protein: CASSQVRGLLETQYF
V gene: TRBV20-1; J gene: TRBJ2-3; CDR3 protein: CSAGGASGFTDTQYF
V gene: TRBV6-5; J gene: TRBJ1-1; CDR3 protein: CASSYSGLAFF
V gene: TRBV5-1; J gene: TRBJ2-7; CDR3 protein: CASSLVSGTDEQYF
V gene: TRBV7-9; J gene: TRBJ2-4; CDR3 protein: CASSLATGPSDIQYF
V gene: TRBV4-1; J gene: TRBJ2-7; CDR3 protein: CASSQESSDRSYEQYF
V gene: TRBV7-2; J gene: TRBJ2-7; CDR3 protein: CASSLNSVEQYF
V gene: TRBV10-3; J gene: TRBJ2-7; CDR3 protein: CAISDRGPYEQYF
V gene: TRBV4-3; J gene: TRBJ2-3; CDR3 protein: CASSQAPPGQGRTDTQYF
V gene: TRBV29-1; J gene: TRBJ2-5; CDR3 protein: CSVEDLTGLYWETQYF
V gene: TRBV6-2/TRBV6-3; J gene: TRBJ1-1; CDR3 protein: CASRPQGPTEAFF
V gene: TRBV12-3/TRBV12-4; J gene: TRBJ1-5; CDR3 protein: CASTYSGAGSNQPQHF
V gene: TRBV20-1; J gene: TRBJ1-2; CDR3 protein: CSAREQGYGYTF
V gene: TRBV18; J gene: TRBJ1-1; CDR3 protein: CASSGETEAFF
V gene: TRBV7-2; J gene: TRBJ2-7; CDR3 protein: CASSLAGSYEQYF
V gene: TRBV9; J gene: TRBJ1-1; CDR3 protein: CASSEGIGGPEAFF
V gene: TRBV19; J gene: TRBJ1-6; CDR3 protein: CASSIDRLYQGNSPLHF
V gene: TRBV20-1; J gene: TRBJ2-3; CDR3 protein: CSAEPLAGGPKDTQYF
V gene: TRBV5-5; J gene: TRBJ2-5; CDR3 protein: CASSPMSSGRAQETQYF
V gene: TRBV2; J gene: TRBJ2-2; CDR3 protein: CASSYDTNTGELFF
V gene: TRBV19; J gene: TRBJ2-3; CDR3 protein: CASSRGRNTDTQYF
V gene: TRBV29-1; J gene: TRBJ1-1; CDR3 protein: CSVERFEGNTEAFF
V gene: TRBV18; J gene: TRBJ1-6; CDR3 protein: CASSPGNRGMDSPLHF
V gene: TRBV12-3/TRBV12-4; J gene: TRBJ2-3; CDR3 protein: CASSSRRLAGALRSTDTQYF
V gene: TRBV7-2; J gene: TRBJ1-1; CDR3 protein: CASSERIRVGMNTEAFF
V gene: TRBV30; J gene: TRBJ2-3; CDR3 protein: CAWSVSSGVSDTQYF
V gene: TRBV7-9; J gene: TRBJ2-5; CDR3 protein: CASSLSTTTQETQYF
V gene: TRBV5-5; J gene: TRBJ2-3; CDR3 protein: CASSTSTDTQYF
V gene: TRBV27; J gene: TRBJ1-6; CDR3 protein: CASSLTGDNSPLHF
V gene: TRBV29-1; J gene: TRBJ2-7; CDR3 protein: CSVEGPGSYEQYF
V gene: TRBV7-2; J gene: TRBJ2-7; CDR3 protein: CASSLTSGSYEQYF
V gene: TRBV20-1; J gene: TRBJ2-3; CDR3 protein: CSAEGSHGDTQYF
V gene: TRBV5-1; J gene: TRBJ1-3; CDR3 protein: CASSWDNVNTIYF
V gene: TRBV4-1; J gene: TRBJ2-1; CDR3 protein: CASSQDYSNEQFF
V gene: TRBV19; J gene: TRBJ1-5; CDR3 protein: CASSLIPSSSNQPQHF
V gene: TRBV9; J gene: TRBJ1-4; CDR3 protein: CASSLGQGPEKLFF
V gene: TRBV11-2; J gene: TRBJ2-7; CDR3 protein: CASSPAAGGYEQYF
V gene: TRBV7-2; J gene: TRBJ2-3; CDR3 protein: CASSLEGGTFTDTQYF
V gene: TRBV20-1; J gene: TRBJ2-3; CDR3 protein: CSALTDTQYF
V gene: TRBV20-1; J gene: TRBJ1-4; CDR3 protein: CSATHRGREKLFF
V gene: TRBV18; J gene: TRBJ2-5; CDR3 protein: CASSPQETQYF
V gene: TRBV11-2; J gene: TRBJ1-1; CDR3 protein: CASSLDRWFEAFF
V gene: TRBV9; J gene: TRBJ2-7; CDR3 protein: CASSPSVVAGPRSYEQYF